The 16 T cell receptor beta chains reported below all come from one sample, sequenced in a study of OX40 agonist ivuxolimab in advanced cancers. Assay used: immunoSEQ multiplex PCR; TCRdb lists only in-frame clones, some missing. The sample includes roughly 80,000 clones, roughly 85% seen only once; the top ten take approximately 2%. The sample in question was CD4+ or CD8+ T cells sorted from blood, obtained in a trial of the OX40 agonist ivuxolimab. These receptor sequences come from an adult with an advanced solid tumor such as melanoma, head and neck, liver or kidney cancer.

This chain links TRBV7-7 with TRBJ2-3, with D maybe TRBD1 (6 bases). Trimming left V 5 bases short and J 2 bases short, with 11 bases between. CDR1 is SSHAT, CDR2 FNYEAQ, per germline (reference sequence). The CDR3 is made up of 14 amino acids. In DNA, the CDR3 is TGTGCCAGCAGCCTCGGACAGAACACAGATACGCAGTATTTT. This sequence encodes CASSLGQNTDTQYF.

CDR3 DNA: TGTGCCAGCAGGGGACAGGGCAATCAGCCCCAGCATTTT. This sequence encodes CASRGQGNQPQHF. This chain joins TRBV2 and TRBJ1-5; 8 positions agree with TRBD1. The CDR3 covers 13 residues. Germline CDR1 SNHLY, CDR2 FYNNEI. V was pared by 6 bases and J by 2 bases, with 0 bases of the junction left unmatched. The full variable domain, rest sourced from reference TRBV2 and TRBJ1-5, is EPEVTQTPSHQVTQMGQEVILRCVPISNHLYFYWYRQILGQKVEFLVSFYNNEISEKSEIFDDQFSVERPDGSNFTLKIRSTKLEDSAMYFCASRGQGNQPQHFGDGTRLSIL.

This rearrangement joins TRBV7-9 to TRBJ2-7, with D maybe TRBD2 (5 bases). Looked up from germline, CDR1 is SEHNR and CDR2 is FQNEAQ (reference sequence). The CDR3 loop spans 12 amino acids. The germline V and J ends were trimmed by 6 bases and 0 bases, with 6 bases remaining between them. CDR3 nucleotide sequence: TGTGCCAGCAGTACTAGCTCCTACGAGCAGTACTTC. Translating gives CASSTSSYEQYF.

CDR3 protein: CASGSGRQYF. Here the CDR3 DNA reads TGCGCCAGCGGGTCGGGGCGGCAGTACTTC. The V gene is TRBV4-1, the J gene TRBJ2-7, with D perhaps being TRBD1 or TRBD2 (5 bases each). The CDR3 is 10 residues long. The germline V gene encodes CDR1 MGHRA and CDR2 YSYEKL. Trimming took 8 bases from V and 9 from J, leaving 11 bases between them.

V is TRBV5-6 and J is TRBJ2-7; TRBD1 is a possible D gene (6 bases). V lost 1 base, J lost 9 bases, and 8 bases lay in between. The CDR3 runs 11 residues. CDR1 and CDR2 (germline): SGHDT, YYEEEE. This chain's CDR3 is CASSLTGRQYF. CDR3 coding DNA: TGTGCCAGCAGCTTGACAGGGAGGCAGTACTTC.

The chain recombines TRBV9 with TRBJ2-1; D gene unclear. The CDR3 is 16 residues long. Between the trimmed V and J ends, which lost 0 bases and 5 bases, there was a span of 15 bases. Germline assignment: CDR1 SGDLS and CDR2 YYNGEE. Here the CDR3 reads CASSVVPSSMNNEQFF. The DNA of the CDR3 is TGTGCCAGCAGCGTAGTTCCCTCGTCTATGAACAATGAGCAGTTCTTC. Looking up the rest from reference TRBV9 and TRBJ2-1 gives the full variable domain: DSGVTQTPKHLITATGQRVTLRCSPRSGDLSVYWYQQSLDQGLQFLIQYYNGEERAKGNILERFSAQQFPDLHSELNLSSLELGDSALYFCASSVVPSSMNNEQFFGPGTRLTVL.

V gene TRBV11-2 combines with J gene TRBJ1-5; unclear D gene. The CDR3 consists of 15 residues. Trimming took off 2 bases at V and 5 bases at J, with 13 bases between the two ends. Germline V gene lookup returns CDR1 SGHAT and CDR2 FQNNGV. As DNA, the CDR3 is TGTGCCAGCAGCTTACACGGGAGAGGAGATCAGCCCCAGCATTTT. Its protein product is CASSLHGRGDQPQHF.

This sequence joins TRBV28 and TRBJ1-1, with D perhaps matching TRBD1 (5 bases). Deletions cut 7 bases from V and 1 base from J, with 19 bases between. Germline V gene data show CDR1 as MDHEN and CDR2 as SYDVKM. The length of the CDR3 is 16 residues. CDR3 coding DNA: TGTGCCAGCAACTACCCGGGGCCGGGTAGGAACACTGAAGCTTTCTTT. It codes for CASNYPGPGRNTEAFF.

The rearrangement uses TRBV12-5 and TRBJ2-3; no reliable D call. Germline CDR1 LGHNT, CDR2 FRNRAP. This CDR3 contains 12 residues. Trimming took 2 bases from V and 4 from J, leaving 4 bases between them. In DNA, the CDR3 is TGTGCTAGTGGTTTGTTTGCAGATACGCAGTATTTT. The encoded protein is CASGLFADTQYF.

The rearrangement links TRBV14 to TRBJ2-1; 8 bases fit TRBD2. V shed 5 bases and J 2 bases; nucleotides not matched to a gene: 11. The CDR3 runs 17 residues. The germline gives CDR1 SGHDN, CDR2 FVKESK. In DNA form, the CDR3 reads TGTGCCAGCAGCACCCGGACTAGCCACCCGCCCTACAATGAGCAGTTCTTC. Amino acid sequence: CASSTRTSHPPYNEQFF.

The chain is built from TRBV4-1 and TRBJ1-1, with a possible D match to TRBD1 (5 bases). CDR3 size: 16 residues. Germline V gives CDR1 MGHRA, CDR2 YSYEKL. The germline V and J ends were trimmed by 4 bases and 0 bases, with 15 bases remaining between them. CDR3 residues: CASSPSTVNLNTEAFF. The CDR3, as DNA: TGCGCCAGCAGCCCTTCGACAGTAAATCTGAACACTGAAGCTTTCTTT.

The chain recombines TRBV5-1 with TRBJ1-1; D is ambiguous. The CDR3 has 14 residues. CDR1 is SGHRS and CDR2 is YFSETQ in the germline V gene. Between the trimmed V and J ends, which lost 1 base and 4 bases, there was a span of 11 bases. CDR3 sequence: CASSLRERGTEAFF. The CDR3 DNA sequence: TGCGCCAGCAGCTTGCGGGAGAGAGGCACTGAAGCTTTCTTT.

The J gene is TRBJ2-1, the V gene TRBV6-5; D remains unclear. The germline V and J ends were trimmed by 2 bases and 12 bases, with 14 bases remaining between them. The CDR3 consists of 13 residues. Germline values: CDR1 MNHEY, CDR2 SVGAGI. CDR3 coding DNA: TGTGCCAGCAGTTACATCGCTCAGGCCGGGCAGTTCTTC. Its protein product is CASSYIAQAGQFF.

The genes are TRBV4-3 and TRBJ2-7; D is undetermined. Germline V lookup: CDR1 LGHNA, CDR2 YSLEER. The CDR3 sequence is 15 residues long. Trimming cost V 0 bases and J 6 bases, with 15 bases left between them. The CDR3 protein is CASSQESRLSGEQYF. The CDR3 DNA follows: TGCGCCAGCAGCCAAGAAAGCCGGCTGTCGGGCGAGCAGTACTTC.

The CDR3 DNA is TGTGCCAGCAGCTTAGTCGGGATCATGAACACTGAAGCTTTCTTT. Its translation is CASSLVGIMNTEAFF. The rearrangement uses TRBV7-6 and TRBJ1-1; D is ambiguous. The CDR3 spans 15 residues. V was pared by 1 base and J by 0 bases, with 9 bases between. The germline CDR1 and CDR2 sequences are SGHVS and FNYEAQ.

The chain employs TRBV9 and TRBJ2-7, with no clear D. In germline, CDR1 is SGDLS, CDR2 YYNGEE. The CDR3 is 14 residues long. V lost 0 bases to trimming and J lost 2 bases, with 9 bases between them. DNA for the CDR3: TGTGCCAGCAGCGTAGGCAGTGTCCCCTACGAGCAGTACTTC. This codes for CASSVGSVPYEQYF.